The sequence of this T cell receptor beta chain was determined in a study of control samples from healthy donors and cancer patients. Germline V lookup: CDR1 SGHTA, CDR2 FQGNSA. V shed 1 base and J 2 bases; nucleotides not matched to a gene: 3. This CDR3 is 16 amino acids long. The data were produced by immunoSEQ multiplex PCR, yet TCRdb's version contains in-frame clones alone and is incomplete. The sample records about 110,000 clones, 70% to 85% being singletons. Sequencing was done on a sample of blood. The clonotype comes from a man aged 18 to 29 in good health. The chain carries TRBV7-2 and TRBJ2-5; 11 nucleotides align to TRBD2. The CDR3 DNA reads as TGTGCCAGCAGCTTAGGGCCTAGCGGGGGGCAAGAGACCCAGTACTTC. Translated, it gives CASSLGPSGGQETQYF.